Shown below are 25 T cell receptor beta chains from a single sample sequenced in a study of graft-versus-host responses after intestinal transplantation. The antigens of these receptors remain unknown. The method was immunoSEQ multiplex PCR; TCRdb's version includes in-frame clones alone and lacks a portion of them. The table shows about 89,000 clones, with 85% to 95% occurring only once. The sample in question was unstimulated CD4+ T cells sorted from spleen or lymph node cells, obtained before transplant. The origin of the receptors is a human donor who was the organ donor for an intestinal transplant.

The chain couples TRBV19 to TRBJ1-5; 7 bases agree with TRBD1. This CDR3 is built from 13 residues. Trimming at V came to 3 bases and at J to 7 bases, leaving 3 bases not matched to a gene. CDR1 and CDR2 from the germline V gene are LNHDA and SQIVND (reference sequence). The CDR3 loop is CASSIRGAQPQHF. The CDR3 DNA sequence: TGTGCCAGTAGTATCAGGGGGGCGCAGCCCCAGCATTTT. Using reference TRBV19 and TRBJ1-5 for the parts outside the CDR3, the full variable domain is DGGITQSPKYLFRKEGQNVTLSCEQNLNHDAMYWYRQDPGQGLRLIYYSQIVNDFQKGDIAEGYSVSREKKESFPLTVTSAQKNPTAFYLCASSIRGAQPQHFGDGTRLSIL.

The V and J genes are TRBV4-2 and TRBJ2-1; 8 bases match TRBD2. CDR3 length: 19 residues. From germline, CDR1 is LGHNA and CDR2 YNFKEQ. Germline trimming cut 4 bases from V and 3 bases from J; bases unmatched to any gene: 17. The CDR3 DNA sequence: TGTGCCAGCAGCCTAAGATCGAACGAGCGGGGGTCCTTCTACAATGAGCAGTTCTTC. This gives the protein CASSLRSNERGSFYNEQFF.

This chain connects TRBV2 to TRBJ2-5, with 9 bases aligning to TRBD1. The germline gives CDR1 SNHLY, CDR2 FYNNEI. V lost 5 bases to trimming and J lost 5 bases; unmatched junction nucleotides: 12. The CDR3 runs 16 residues. CDR3 DNA: TGTGCCAGCAGTTTAACAGGGGGCGGAATTGTGGAGACCCAGTACTTC. This encodes CASSLTGGGIVETQYF.

The rearrangement joins TRBV28 to TRBJ2-5; TRBD2 agrees at 13 bases. Germline assignment: CDR1 MDHEN and CDR2 SYDVKM. The V gene end was trimmed by 8 bases and the J gene end by 2 bases; junction bases not matched to a gene: 8. The CDR3 has 16 residues. The CDR3 reads CASGGLAGSIQETQYF. The CDR3 nucleotides read TGTGCCAGCGGGGGACTAGCGGGAAGCATACAAGAGACCCAGTACTTC.

The chain recombines TRBV19 with TRBJ2-3; TRBD2 agrees at 10 bases. J gave up 3 bases and V 2 bases, and 2 bases lay outside the gene matches. The germline V gene has CDR1 LNHDA and CDR2 SQIVND (reference sequence). The CDR3 contains 15 residues. Here the CDR3 reads CASSIQAGGTDTQYF. CDR3 coding DNA: TGTGCCAGTAGTATACAAGCGGGGGGGACAGATACGCAGTATTTT. Combining the CDR3 with reference TRBV19 and TRBJ2-3 gives the whole variable domain DGGITQSPKYLFRKEGQNVTLSCEQNLNHDAMYWYRQDPGQGLRLIYYSQIVNDFQKGDIAEGYSVSREKKESFPLTVTSAQKNPTAFYLCASSIQAGGTDTQYFGPGTRLTVL.

Comment on this clone: One end of the junction does not line up with germline, which may come from a read error. The CDR3 DNA reads TGTGCCAGCAGGGGGGACACGGCACGTAAGGCCTTC. The encoded protein is CASRGDTARKAF. The J gene is TRBJ1-2, the V gene TRBV2, with D perhaps TRBD1 (6 bases). The germline gives CDR1 SNHLY, CDR2 FYNNEI. This CDR3 has 12 amino acids.

The V call is TRBV5-6, the J call TRBJ1-3, with a weak D call TRBD1 (5 bases). Between the trimmed V and J ends, which lost 0 bases and 3 bases, there was a span of 10 bases. The CDR3 consists of 15 residues. The germline V gene encodes CDR1 SGHDT and CDR2 YYEEEE. This CDR3 reads CASSLGQNFGNTIYF. The CDR3 nucleotides read TGTGCCAGCAGCTTGGGACAGAACTTTGGAAACACCATATATTTT.

This clone has only one observation. The chain employs TRBV9 and TRBJ1-1; 7 bases are a match to TRBD1. J gave up 4 bases and V 0 bases, and 9 bases lay outside the gene matches. The germline V gene encodes CDR1 SGDLS and CDR2 YYNGEE. The CDR3 length is 16 residues. The CDR3 nucleotides read TGTGCCAGCAGCGTAGTCCCAGGGGGGTTGTGCACTGAAGCTTTCTTT. Protein: CASSVVPGGLCTEAFF.

The CDR3 nucleotides are TGTGCCAGCAGTTTTCTCCCCCAATTCGGGGGGGAAACCTACGAGCAGTACTTC. This gives the protein CASSFLPQFGGETYEQYF. The chain joins TRBV28 to TRBJ2-7; 8 nucleotides match TRBD2. Trimming took 3 bases from V and 2 from J; bases not matched to a gene: 15. The CDR3 is made up of 18 amino acids. Germline CDR1 is MDHEN and CDR2 is SYDVKM.

The chain carries TRBV4-2 and TRBJ1-5; possibly TRBD1 for D (5 bases). Germline CDR1 LGHNA, CDR2 YNFKEQ. This CDR3 is 16 amino acids long. Trimming removed 0 bases at V and 6 bases at J, with 15 bases between. The CDR3 sequence is CASSQDYQGIGQPQHF. CDR3 sequence (DNA): TGTGCCAGCAGCCAAGACTACCAGGGTATCGGTCAGCCCCAGCATTTT.

V usage is TRBV7-9 and J usage is TRBJ1-2; D remains unclear. This CDR3 is built from 13 residues. Deletions cut 5 bases from V and 2 bases from J, with 9 bases between. Looked up from germline, CDR1 is SEHNR and CDR2 is FQNEAQ (reference sequence). CDR3 amino acids: CASSPQRNYGYTF. The CDR3 nucleotides are TGTGCCAGCAGCCCTCAGAGGAACTATGGCTACACCTTC.

This clone showed up just a few times. CDR3 nucleotides: TGCGCCAGCAGTGTATCCCCCTTGGAACCGGGACAGGGGCTACGTGAGCAGTTCTTC. Translated, it gives CASSVSPLEPGQGLREQFF. The V gene is TRBV10-1, the J gene TRBJ2-1, with 10 bases aligning to TRBD1. J gave up 9 bases and V 4 bases, and 21 bases lay outside the gene matches. The CDR3 length is 19 residues. In germline, CDR1 is WNHNN, CDR2 SYGVQD (reference sequence).

The chain joins TRBV18 to TRBJ2-5, with D possibly being TRBD2 (7 bases). TRBJ2-7 matches the DNA end more closely, so the J call is doubtful. The CDR3 consists of 15 residues. Germline V gene data show CDR1 as KGHSH and CDR2 as LQKENI. CDR3 protein: CASSEGGTMGLEQYF. The CDR3 coding sequence is TGTGCCAGCTCAGAGGGGGGGACTATGGGTCTCGAGCAGTACTTC.

This rearrangement joins TRBV28 to TRBJ1-6, with D unresolved. Germline CDR1 reads MDHEN; CDR2 reads SYDVKM. The CDR3 loop spans 14 amino acids. The V end lost 6 bases, the J end lost 2 bases, and 8 bases lay between the germline ends. The CDR3 loop is CASSRNTYNSPLHF. For the CDR3, the DNA is TGTGCCAGCAGCAGGAACACCTATAATTCACCCCTCCACTTT.

This sequence joins TRBV7-2 and TRBJ2-5, with 8 positions matching TRBD1. The CDR3 totals 15 residues. The ends lost 6 bases at V and 3 bases at J; junction bases unmatched: 9. Germline lookup yields CDR1 SGHTA and CDR2 FQGNSA. The CDR3 is CASRAGGALKETQYF. Here the CDR3 DNA reads TGTGCCAGCAGAGCAGGGGGCGCCCTGAAAGAGACCCAGTACTTC.

The V and J genes are TRBV18 and TRBJ2-7; 9 bases are shared with TRBD1. The trim removed 3 bases at V and 0 bases at J, leaving 12 bases unmatched. This CDR3 region has 18 residues. Germline V gene data show CDR1 as KGHSH and CDR2 as LQKENI. CDR3 in amino acids: CASSPGQGAMESSYEQYF. CDR3 sequence (DNA): TGTGCCAGCTCACCGGGACAGGGCGCAATGGAAAGCTCCTACGAGCAGTACTTC.

This clone appeared once. The chain couples TRBV10-1 to TRBJ2-3; D possibly corresponds to TRBD2 (6 bases). The length of the CDR3 is 15 residues. V shed 6 bases and J shed 6 bases, with 19 bases lying between them. Germline V CDR1 and CDR2: WNHNN, SYGVQD (reference sequence). The CDR3 DNA is TGCGCCAGCAGCCTCCGCTCGGGGAGCGGGGATACGCAGTATTTT. As protein: CASSLRSGSGDTQYF.

The sample holds a few counts of this clone. This chain links TRBV6-5 with TRBJ1-2; no clear D. From germline, CDR1 is MNHEY and CDR2 SVGAGI. Trimming cost V 0 bases and J 0 bases, with 8 bases left between them. The CDR3 has 15 amino acids. The CDR3 loop is CASSYSGRSNYGYTF. For the CDR3, the DNA is TGTGCCAGCAGTTACTCGGGCCGATCTAACTATGGCTACACCTTC.

The V gene is TRBV28, the J gene TRBJ1-2; D ambiguous. Germline V CDR1 and CDR2: MDHEN, SYDVKM. This CDR3 is built from 15 residues. With 7 bases removed from V and 7 bases from J, the gap between germline ends came to 22 bases. The CDR3 loop is CASTSGSPRILGYTF. The CDR3 DNA follows: TGTGCCAGCACCTCGGGCAGCCCTCGTATTCTTGGCTACACCTTC.

This clone was recorded a few times. The rearrangement links TRBV19 to TRBJ1-1; D gene unclear. The CDR3 spans 13 residues. Trimming stripped 5 bases from V and 1 base from J, with 8 bases between. Per germline, CDR1 LNHDA and CDR2 SQIVND (reference sequence). The CDR3 region is CASSPRTNTEAFF. The CDR3 nucleotides are TGTGCCAGTAGTCCCCGGACGAACACTGAAGCTTTCTTT.

The chain combines TRBV5-6 with TRBJ2-7, with D perhaps matching TRBD1 or TRBD2 (6 bases each). Germline lookup yields CDR1 SGHDT and CDR2 YYEEEE. V gave up 0 bases and J gave up 3 bases, with 16 bases separating them. The CDR3 loop spans 16 amino acids. In nucleotides, the CDR3 is TGTGCCAGCAGCTTGGGCGGTTGGGGGGCGAGCTACGAGCAGTACTTC. Its translation: CASSLGGWGASYEQYF.

The chain is built from TRBV6-5 and TRBJ1-1; D is unclear. The CDR3 extends over 14 amino acids. Trimming took off 10 bases at V and 0 bases at J, with 15 bases between the two ends. CDR1 is MNHEY and CDR2 is SVGAGI in the germline V gene. DNA for the CDR3: TGTGCCACACACCAAGAACTCATGAACACTGAAGCTTTCTTT. Its translation: CATHQELMNTEAFF.

V and J are TRBV21-1 and TRBJ2-1; the table's D call TRBD1 went unverified against the DNA. TRBV21-1 is a listed pseudogene. The CDR3 runs 16 residues. The CDR3 reads CASSKSTGQGKNEQFF. DNA for the CDR3: TGTGCCAGCAGCAAATCCACCGGACAGGGGAAAAATGAGCAGTTCTTC.

CDR3 sequence reads: CASSHTRTSGGTGETQYF. The CDR3 nucleotides are TGTGCCAGCAGCCACACTCGGACTAGCGGGGGGACGGGGGAGACCCAGTACTTC. V and J are TRBV27 and TRBJ2-5; 14 bases map to TRBD2. The CDR3 is 18 amino acids. Per germline, CDR1 MNHEY and CDR2 SMNVEV (reference sequence). Trimming took 6 bases from V and 5 from J; bases not matched to a gene: 14.

The rearrangement links TRBV7-2 to TRBJ1-2, with TRBD1 matching over 8 bases. V was pared by 5 bases and J by 7 bases, with 9 bases of the junction left unmatched. This CDR3 has 14 amino acids. Per germline, CDR1 SGHTA and CDR2 FQGNSA. The CDR3 loop is CASSPTGQGTGYTF. CDR3 nucleotides: TGTGCCAGCAGCCCCACCGGACAGGGTACTGGCTACACCTTC.